Listed below are T cell receptor beta chains from one sample, sequenced in a study of T cell responses to AZD1222 COVID-19 vaccine. Produced via immunoSEQ multiplex PCR; TCRdb's table is partial and in-frame only. The sample holds 90,000 to 120,000 clones, over 75% seen once. The sample here was peripheral blood, taken on day 0 of AZD1222 vaccination. The receptors come from an adult in good health. CDR3s include the opening cysteine and the closing phenylalanine or tryptophan.

J,V,CDR3
TRBJ1-5,TRBV7-8,CASSLLGPNQPQHF
TRBJ1-1,TRBV5-1,CASSFEARTEAFF
TRBJ2-5,TRBV11-3,CASSLVSPQETQYF
TRBJ2-7,TRBV4-2,CVCPGDISYEQYF
TRBJ2-3,TRBV5-1,CASSGAGTSEGKDTQYF
TRBJ2-5,TRBV18,CASSPSSGGRSVGTQYF
TRBJ2-7,TRBV29-1,CSVGGVLVYEQYF
TRBJ2-1,TRBV12-3/TRBV12-4,CASTVGGLDEQFF
TRBJ2-7,TRBV7-3,CASSLWGSSYEQYF
TRBJ2-3,TRBV4-2,CASSQVPSSTDTQYF
TRBJ2-1,TRBV5-6,CVSSFGGERYNEQFF
TRBJ1-2,TRBV9,CASSVVGGQPYGYTF
TRBJ1-4,TRBV7-2,CASSAQGGREKLFF
TRBJ1-5,TRBV5-8,CASSLGAGLQPQHF
TRBJ2-2,TRBV10-1,CATATGAGELFF
TRBJ1-1,TRBV4-2,CASTIGTGGFMNTEAFF
TRBJ2-1,TRBV7-9,CASSQRQGVSYNEQFF
TRBJ2-7,TRBV2,CASSGPPRAPYEQYF
TRBJ2-7,TRBV25-1,CASSDPTGSLEQYF
TRBJ2-2,TRBV7-9,CAARTGNTGELFF
TRBJ2-1,TRBV10-2,CATGGSSYNEQFF
TRBJ1-2,TRBV29-1,CSVARQENYGYAF
TRBJ2-1,TRBV7-6,CASSGRKGALVGNEQFF
TRBJ1-2,TRBV9,CASSGGWGQGTSYGYTF
TRBJ2-4,TRBV23-1,CASSLRSSPGDIQYF
TRBJ2-1,TRBV30,CAWQTGGPYNEQFF
TRBJ1-2,TRBV10-3,CAISDPDSNYGYTF
TRBJ2-2,TRBV7-8,CASSFRRTGGELFF
TRBJ1-5,TRBV9,CASSVDTSNQPQHF
TRBJ2-1,TRBV6-2/TRBV6-3,CASSYPLGTNEQFF
TRBJ2-5,TRBV5-1,CATSDQETQYF
TRBJ2-6,TRBV5-1,CASSLVSGANVLTF
TRBJ2-7,TRBV18,CASSPFGEFLYEQYF
TRBJ1-6,TRBV19,CASSIGQGYSPLHF
TRBJ1-6,TRBV10-3,CAISESVGSVNSPLHF
TRBJ2-5,TRBV5-1,CASSLAASEGETQYF
TRBJ2-7,TRBV5-1,CASSLPSYEQYF
TRBJ2-5,TRBV6-5,CASSYSVASGEETQYF
TRBJ2-7,TRBV10-3,CAISAGLVGGSYSYEQYF
TRBJ1-2,TRBV6-1,CASSEHRGRGGYTF
TRBJ2-3,TRBV5-1,CASSPRTGSTDTQYF
TRBJ1-2,TRBV19,CASSTSGDSYGYTF
TRBJ1-2,TRBV4-1,CASSLTPGLLYGYTF
TRBJ1-1,TRBV11-2,CASSLGTGLSTEAFF
TRBJ2-3,TRBV12-3/TRBV12-4,CASSRFNTDTQYF
TRBJ1-5,TRBV2,CASKDSNQPQHF
TRBJ1-1,TRBV6-5,CASSLKNTEAFF
TRBJ1-5,TRBV29-1,CSVAGQGRQPQHF
TRBJ2-4,TRBV5-5,CASSLDSGTGIVQYF
TRBJ1-2,TRBV5-1,CASRRDRSYGYTF
TRBJ2-3,TRBV7-9,CASSPGPVSTDTQYF
TRBJ2-5,TRBV4-1,CASSPRTGGWETQYF
TRBJ2-2,TRBV29-1,CSVGQGDAGELFF
TRBJ1-1,TRBV14,CASSQDWGAGLFMNTEAFF